This entry describes one T cell receptor (beta chain). Its antigen is still unknown. Preparation of the TCRbeta library involved a method that used unique molecular identifiers. MiXCR, run by TCRdb on the PCR reads, gives a single entry per CDR3 protein. Of hundreds of thousands of distinct CDR3 sequences listed, around 13% were seen once; the top ten hold approximately 0.8%. The junction had 8 bases not matched to a gene; V was cut back by 4 bases and J by 8 bases. The CDR3 sequence is 15 residues long. Germline assignment: CDR1 MDHEN and CDR2 SYDVKM. This entry is derived from a study of T-cell reconstitution after alpha-beta-depleted transplantation in children. Findings of the study overall: At the one-year point after transplant, T-cell counts and TCRbeta diversity were found to come mostly from T cells that had been newly produced.

The clonotype comes from a girl aged 2 to 9 with congenital amegakaryocytic thrombocytopenia, due to receive a stem cell transplant. The sample here was PBMCs, taken before TCRalphabeta/CD19-depleted stem cell transplant. This chain connects TRBV28 to TRBJ2-2; TRBD1 matches 9 bases. The CDR3 loop reads CASSSPGTGSGELFF. In nucleotides, the CDR3 is TGTGCCAGCAGTTCCCCGGGGACAGGGTCAGGGGAGCTGTTTTTT.